The rows below give T cell receptor beta chains drawn from one sample of a study of blood T cell repertoires in COVID-19. Libraries were prepared by immunoSEQ multiplex PCR; TCRdb keeps only in-frame clonotypes and omits some of them. Counted here are about 64,000 clones, around 86% occurring once; the ten biggest clones make up about 1.2%. The source material was peripheral blood. The receptors come from a middle-aged man with acute or convalescent COVID-19. Both conserved end residues are part of each CDR3. Each record gives: J gene, clone size, V gene, D gene, CDR3 protein, CDR3 DNA. D genes are given only for firm matches. Clone sizes are given selectively: once, few, many, or a class where the clone is expanded.

J gene: TRBJ2-1
clone size: NA
V gene: TRBV24-1
D gene: NA
CDR3 protein: CATSDLGGGGLDNEQFF
CDR3 DNA: TGTGCCACCAGTGATTTGGGTGGCGGGGGCTTGGACAATGAGCAGTTCTTC

J gene: TRBJ2-3
clone size: NA
V gene: TRBV19
D gene: TRBD2
CDR3 protein: CASSILGGDSDTQYF
CDR3 DNA: TGTGCCAGTAGTATTCTCGGGGGGGACTCAGATACGCAGTATTTT

J gene: TRBJ1-5
clone size: NA
V gene: TRBV15
D gene: NA
CDR3 protein: CATSRDNEGENQPQHF
CDR3 DNA: TGTGCCACCAGCAGAGATAACGAGGGGGAAAATCAGCCCCAGCATTTT

J gene: TRBJ2-7
clone size: NA
V gene: TRBV11-2
D gene: TRBD1
CDR3 protein: CASSRDRDYEQYF
CDR3 DNA: TGTGCCAGCAGCCGGGACAGGGACTACGAGCAGTACTTC

J gene: TRBJ1-1
clone size: NA
V gene: TRBV5-6
D gene: NA
CDR3 protein: CASSLGGGLNTEAFF
CDR3 DNA: TGTGCCAGCAGCTTGGGCGGGGGGCTGAACACTGAAGCTTTCTTT

J gene: TRBJ1-4
clone size: NA
V gene: TRBV6-5
D gene: TRBD1
CDR3 protein: CASRTTGPNEKLFF
CDR3 DNA: TGTGCCAGCCGAACGACAGGGCCAAATGAAAAACTGTTTTTT

J gene: TRBJ1-2
clone size: NA
V gene: TRBV19
D gene: NA
CDR3 protein: CASSIRTQNYGYTF
CDR3 DNA: TGTGCCAGTAGTATTAGGACACAGAACTATGGCTACACCTTC

J gene: TRBJ1-6
clone size: NA
V gene: TRBV5-1
D gene: TRBD1
CDR3 protein: CASSLRDSGNSPLHF
CDR3 DNA: TGCGCCAGCAGCCTCCGGGACAGCGGTAATTCACCCCTCCACTTT

J gene: TRBJ1-3
clone size: NA
V gene: TRBV3-1/TRBV3-2
D gene: NA
CDR3 protein: CASSQDQTRGNTIYF
CDR3 DNA: TGTGCCAGCAGCCAAGATCAGACACGGGGAAACACCATATATTTT

J gene: TRBJ1-6
clone size: NA
V gene: TRBV27
D gene: NA
CDR3 protein: CASSPSAGSLTLHF
CDR3 DNA: TGTGCCAGCAGCCCCTCCGCCGGGTCCTTAACCCTCCACTTT

J gene: TRBJ2-1
clone size: NA
V gene: TRBV11-3
D gene: TRBD2
CDR3 protein: CASSQLAGGYNEQFF
CDR3 DNA: TGTGCCAGCAGCCAACTAGCGGGGGGGTATAATGAGCAGTTCTTC

J gene: TRBJ1-1
clone size: NA
V gene: TRBV28
D gene: NA
CDR3 protein: CASNSRGTEAFF
CDR3 DNA: TGTGCCAGCAACTCACGGGGCACTGAAGCTTTCTTT

J gene: TRBJ2-1
clone size: NA
V gene: TRBV30
D gene: TRBD2
CDR3 protein: CAWSGLRGEGGNEQFF
CDR3 DNA: TGTGCCTGGAGCGGTCTACGGGGGGAGGGCGGCAATGAGCAGTTCTTC

J gene: TRBJ1-1
clone size: NA
V gene: TRBV29-1
D gene: NA
CDR3 protein: CSVGGGVNTEAFF
CDR3 DNA: TGCAGCGTCGGAGGGGGGGTGAACACTGAAGCTTTCTTT

J gene: TRBJ2-5
clone size: NA
V gene: TRBV3-1/TRBV3-2
D gene: TRBD2
CDR3 protein: CASSQDLGLAGARFFETQYF
CDR3 DNA: TGTGCCAGCAGCCAAGATCTAGGACTAGCGGGGGCCAGGTTTTTTGAGACCCAGTACTTC

J gene: TRBJ2-7
clone size: NA
V gene: TRBV30
D gene: TRBD2
CDR3 protein: CAWSPGREINEQYF
CDR3 DNA: TGTGCCTGGAGTCCCGGGAGGGAGATTAACGAGCAGTACTTC

J gene: TRBJ1-1
clone size: NA
V gene: TRBV19
D gene: NA
CDR3 protein: CASSIGVRATEAFF
CDR3 DNA: TGTGCCAGTAGTATAGGGGTCAGGGCCACTGAAGCTTTCTTT

J gene: TRBJ1-1
clone size: NA
V gene: TRBV30
D gene: NA
CDR3 protein: CAWGTDAEAFF
CDR3 DNA: TGTGCCTGGGGTACAGACGCTGAAGCTTTCTTT

J gene: TRBJ1-1
clone size: NA
V gene: TRBV9
D gene: NA
CDR3 protein: CASSVVYLSEAFF
CDR3 DNA: TGTGCCAGCAGCGTAGTATATTTATCCGAAGCTTTCTTT

J gene: TRBJ2-1
clone size: NA
V gene: TRBV29-1
D gene: TRBD2
CDR3 protein: CSVEASGGESQFF
CDR3 DNA: TGCAGCGTTGAAGCTAGCGGGGGGGAATCGCAGTTCTTC

J gene: TRBJ2-3
clone size: NA
V gene: TRBV11-3
D gene: NA
CDR3 protein: CASSTRGGGATDTQYF
CDR3 DNA: TGTGCCAGCAGCACGCGAGGAGGGGGGGCAACAGATACGCAGTATTTT

J gene: TRBJ1-5
clone size: NA
V gene: TRBV6-5
D gene: NA
CDR3 protein: CASSLDSGFYQPQHF
CDR3 DNA: TGTGCCAGCAGTTTAGACAGTGGATTCTATCAGCCCCAGCATTTT

J gene: TRBJ1-1
clone size: NA
V gene: TRBV5-6
D gene: NA
CDR3 protein: CASSLFDRRNTEAFF
CDR3 DNA: TGTGCCAGCAGCTTGTTCGACAGAAGAAACACTGAAGCTTTCTTT

J gene: TRBJ1-1
clone size: NA
V gene: TRBV6-5
D gene: NA
CDR3 protein: CASSPPRGNTEAFF
CDR3 DNA: TGTGCCAGCAGTCCACCCCGGGGGAACACTGAAGCTTTCTTT

J gene: TRBJ1-5
clone size: NA
V gene: TRBV30
D gene: NA
CDR3 protein: CAYSAGARDQPQHF
CDR3 DNA: TGTGCGTACAGTGCAGGGGCTAGGGATCAGCCCCAGCATTTT

J gene: TRBJ2-2
clone size: NA
V gene: TRBV24-1
D gene: TRBD1
CDR3 protein: CATSDPGTGLFGAGELFF
CDR3 DNA: TGTGCCACCAGTGATCCCGGGACAGGGTTATTCGGGGCCGGGGAGCTGTTTTTT

J gene: TRBJ2-5
clone size: NA
V gene: TRBV3-1/TRBV3-2
D gene: TRBD2
CDR3 protein: CASSQAVSGGETQYF
CDR3 DNA: TGTGCCAGCAGCCAAGCTGTTAGCGGGGGAGAGACCCAGTACTTC

J gene: TRBJ2-1
clone size: NA
V gene: TRBV4-1
D gene: TRBD2
CDR3 protein: CASSGREVDEQFF
CDR3 DNA: TGCGCCAGCAGCGGACGGGAGGTCGATGAGCAGTTCTTC

J gene: TRBJ2-1
clone size: few
V gene: TRBV15
D gene: TRBD1
CDR3 protein: CATQRGQRDNEQFF
CDR3 DNA: TGTGCCACCCAAAGGGGACAGCGAGACAATGAGCAGTTCTTC

J gene: TRBJ1-1
clone size: NA
V gene: TRBV5-1
D gene: NA
CDR3 protein: CASSWEQGNTEAFF
CDR3 DNA: TGCGCCAGCAGCTGGGAACAGGGGAACACTGAAGCTTTCTTT

J gene: TRBJ1-2
clone size: NA
V gene: TRBV19
D gene: NA
CDR3 protein: CASPGNRSPGVHGYTF
CDR3 DNA: TGTGCCTCCCCGGGCAATAGGTCCCCCGGGGTACATGGCTACACCTTC

J gene: TRBJ1-6
clone size: few
V gene: TRBV2
D gene: NA
CDR3 protein: CASAAGYNSPLHF
CDR3 DNA: TGTGCCAGCGCGGCGGGCTATAATTCACCCCTCCACTTT

J gene: TRBJ1-3
clone size: NA
V gene: TRBV20-1
D gene: NA
CDR3 protein: CSASKDRSSGNTIYF
CDR3 DNA: TGCAGTGCTAGTAAGGACAGAAGCTCTGGAAACACCATATATTTT

J gene: TRBJ1-1
clone size: NA
V gene: TRBV9
D gene: TRBD1
CDR3 protein: CASSPQGDEAFF
CDR3 DNA: TGTGCCAGCAGCCCTCAGGGGGATGAAGCTTTCTTT

J gene: TRBJ1-1
clone size: few
V gene: TRBV12-3/TRBV12-4
D gene: NA
CDR3 protein: CASSNPQATEAFF
CDR3 DNA: TGTGCCAGCAGCAACCCGCAGGCCACTGAAGCTTTCTTT